This T cell receptor (beta chain) was observed in a study of persistence of HIV-infected CD4 T cells. Findings of the study overall: Antigen-responding cells were enriched for degenerate expanded CDR3beta sequences. TCR oligoclonality correlated with proviral oligoclonality in the same sorted populations.

Remarks on this clone: Its target is not known.

V gave up 3 bases and J gave up 5 bases, with 10 bases separating them. The CDR3 is 13 residues long. CDR1 and CDR2 from the germline V gene are LGHDT and YNNKEL (reference sequence). An overlapping HIV-1 Gag peptide pool stimulated these cells at about 0.94 ug/peptide/mL. CD40L/CD69 double-negative CD45RO-high memory CD4+ T cells were collected. Anti-CD28/CD49d costimulation, CD40-blocking antibody and enfuvirtide were given to CD8-depleted PBMCs for about 18 hours. The libraries were made with immunoSEQ version 4 in survey mode. Profiling relied on immunoSEQ multiplex PCR, and the TCRdb table lists in-frame clones only, not all of them. This sample has about 40,000 clones, with around three quarters found just once.

The receptor was derived from an adult man with HIV who was CMV-seropositive. The material was CD4+ T cells sorted from PBMCs after roughly 18-hour stimulation, obtained from a patient who received antiretroviral therapy. This rearrangement joins TRBV3-1 (or the pseudogene TRBV3-2) to TRBJ1-1; D is perhaps TRBD1 (6 bases). The CDR3: CASSQTGATEAFF. CDR3 DNA: TGTGCCAGCAGCCAGACAGGAGCTACTGAAGCTTTCTTT.